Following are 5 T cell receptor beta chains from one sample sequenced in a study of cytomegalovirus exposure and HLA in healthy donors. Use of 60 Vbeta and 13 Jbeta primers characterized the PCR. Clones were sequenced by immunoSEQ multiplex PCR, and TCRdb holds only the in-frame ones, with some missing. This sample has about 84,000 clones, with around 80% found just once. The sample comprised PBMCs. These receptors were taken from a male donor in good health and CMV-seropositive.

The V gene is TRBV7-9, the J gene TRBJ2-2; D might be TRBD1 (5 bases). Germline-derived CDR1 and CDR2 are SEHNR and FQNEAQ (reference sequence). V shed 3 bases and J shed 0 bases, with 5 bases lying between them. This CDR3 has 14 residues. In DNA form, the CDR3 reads TGTGCCAGCAGCTTCAGGGCGAACACCGGGGAGCTGTTTTTT. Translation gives CASSFRANTGELFF.

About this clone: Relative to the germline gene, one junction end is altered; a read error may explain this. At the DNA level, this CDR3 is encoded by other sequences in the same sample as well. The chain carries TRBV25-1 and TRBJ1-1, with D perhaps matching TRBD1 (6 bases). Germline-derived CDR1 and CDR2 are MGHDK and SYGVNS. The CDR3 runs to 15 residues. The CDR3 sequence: CASSGLTGRNTEAFF. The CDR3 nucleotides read TGCGCCAGCAGTGGCCTGACAGGCCGAAACACTGAAGCTTTCTTT.

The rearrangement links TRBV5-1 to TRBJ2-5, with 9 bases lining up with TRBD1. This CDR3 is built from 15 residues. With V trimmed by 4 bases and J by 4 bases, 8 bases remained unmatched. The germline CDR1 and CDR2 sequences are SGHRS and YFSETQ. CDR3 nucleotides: TGCGCCAGCAGCCCGGGACAGGGTTATGGAGAGACCCAGTACTTC. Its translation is CASSPGQGYGETQYF.

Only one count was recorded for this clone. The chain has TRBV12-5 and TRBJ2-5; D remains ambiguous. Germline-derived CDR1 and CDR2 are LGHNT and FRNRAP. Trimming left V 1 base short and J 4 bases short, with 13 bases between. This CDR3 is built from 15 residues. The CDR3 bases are TGTGCTAGTGGTTTGGGAAACAGTGGTCGAGAGACCCAGTACTTC. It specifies CASGLGNSGRETQYF.

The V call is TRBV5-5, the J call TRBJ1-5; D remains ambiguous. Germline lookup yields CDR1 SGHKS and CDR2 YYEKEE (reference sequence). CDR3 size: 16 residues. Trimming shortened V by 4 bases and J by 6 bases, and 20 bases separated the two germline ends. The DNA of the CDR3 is TGTGCCAGCAGCCTGACTGAGACGCCCCGCGCTCAGCCCCAGCATTTT. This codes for CASSLTETPRAQPQHF.